Given below is one TCR beta chain in context. Its antigen is not identified. The data were taken from a study of shared clonotypes between healthy human individuals. About the research overall: The donor group consisted of two women and three men, aged 18 to 49. CD4 naive cells filled three plates per donor, CD4 memory three, CD8 naive two and CD8 memory one.

Study-wide points: What naive subsets generally showed was a larger estimated richness than memory subsets showed.

Libraries were prepared by immunoSEQ multiplex PCR; TCRdb keeps only in-frame clonotypes and omits some of them. This table holds a few million clones, roughly nine tenths found once. The CDR3 spans 16 residues. Trimming pared 0 bases from V and 5 bases from J, leaving 16 bases between. Germline V gene data show CDR1 as SGHAT and CDR2 as FQNNGV. V gene TRBV11-2 combines with J gene TRBJ1-2; D is unresolved. Sequenced sample: naive CD4+ T cells sorted from blood. Regarding subset: CD45RA+ positively selected. This sequence originates from a man aged 18 to 35 in good health. CDR3 amino acids: CASSLDLSVGFYGYTF. CDR3 coding DNA: TGTGCCAGCAGCTTAGATCTTTCGGTGGGGTTTTATGGCTACACCTTC. Full variable domain (missing parts from reference TRBV11-2 and TRBJ1-2): EAGVAQSPRYKIIEKRQSVAFWCNPISGHATLYWYQQILGQGPKLLIQFQNNGVVDDSQLPKDRFSAERLKGVDSTLKIQPAKLEDSAVYLCASSLDLSVGFYGYTFGSGTRLTVV.